Listed below are T cell receptor beta chains from one sample, sequenced in a study of early T cells in non-severe SARS-CoV-2 infection. TCRdb reprocessed the 5' RACE reads with MiXCR, giving one entry per CDR3 protein. The sample lists about 80,000 distinct CDR3 sequences, 9.5% to 13% seen once, with under 3% in the top ten. Sample: whole blood. These receptors were taken from an adult who was a healthcare worker with PCR-confirmed SARS-CoV-2 infection or an uninfected control (not recorded which). Each CDR3 is given with its conserved first and last residue.

CDR3	length	V	J
CASSSRKGFYTGELFF	16	TRBV27	TRBJ2-2
CASRLAGDTGELFF	14	TRBV5-1	TRBJ2-2
CSARDPRRAGGATDTQYF	18	TRBV20-1	TRBJ2-3
CASRLRSSGANVLTF	15	TRBV3-1	TRBJ2-6
CASSRSGANVLTF	13	TRBV27	TRBJ2-6
CASSYSRVRGRGMNTEAFF	19	TRBV6-6	TRBJ1-1
CAISESGDRVSPLHF	15	TRBV10-3	TRBJ1-6
CASSYSNLGYNEQFF	15	TRBV6-6	TRBJ2-1
CASSSVSGGRYEQYF	15	TRBV11-1	TRBJ2-7
CASSLLAGSVTEAFF	15	TRBV5-1	TRBJ1-1
CASSSGTGYSPLHF	14	TRBV2	TRBJ1-6
CASSVTVGGETQYF	14	TRBV9	TRBJ2-5
CASSPTGALAQYF	13	TRBV6-5	TRBJ2-5
CAWILWGTEAFF	12	TRBV30	TRBJ1-1
CATSEPGTTDTQYF	14	TRBV24-1	TRBJ2-3
CASSQVHNEQFF	12	TRBV4-2	TRBJ2-1
CSARPGTSGYYNEQFF	16	TRBV20-1	TRBJ2-1
CASSLGPRDFSYEQYF	16	TRBV7-2	TRBJ2-7
CAARDSGANVLTF	13	TRBV6-5	TRBJ2-6
CASSLSGANSYEQYF	15	TRBV7-2	TRBJ2-7
CASSVGVLGDTQYF	14	TRBV9	TRBJ2-3
CASTGAGREGYEQYF	15	TRBV11-2	TRBJ2-7
CASSQFDGSGETQYF	15	TRBV27	TRBJ2-5
CASIQMAGRGTEAFF	15	TRBV6-5	TRBJ1-1
CASSLLAGASYNEQFF	16	TRBV4-1	TRBJ2-1
CASSYASGGQETQYF	15	TRBV6-5	TRBJ2-5
CASSDRDRTGELFF	14	TRBV25-1	TRBJ2-2
CASSLPEPEAFF	12	TRBV7-9	TRBJ1-1